Listed below are T cell receptor beta chains from one sample, sequenced in a study of blood T cell repertoires in COVID-19. Clones were sequenced by immunoSEQ multiplex PCR, and TCRdb holds only the in-frame ones, with some missing. The sample gives about 330,000 clones, over 75% of which show up once; around 5% is in the top ten. The sequenced sample consisted of PBMCs or T cells enriched from blood (not recorded which). The receptor source for this set is a man aged 25 to 40 who had recovered from COVID-19. The CDR3 runs from the conserved cysteine through the conserved F or W. The D gene is left open where the match is weak. Clone size appears in some rows only: once, few, many, or a class for an expanded clone.

d_gene	v_gene	abundance	len	j_gene	CDR3nt	CDR3aa
.	TRBV5-1	.	15	TRBJ1-2	TGCGCCAGCAGCGAACTGGCGGGGGCTAACTATGGCTACACCTTC	CASSELAGANYGYTF
.	TRBV6-5	.	14	TRBJ1-2	TGTGCCAGCACCACCCAAGGAGGGTACTATGGCTACACCTTC	CASTTQGGYYGYTF
.	TRBV3-1/TRBV3-2	.	15	TRBJ1-5	TGTGCCAGCAGCCAAGATTTGACGAGGAATCAGCCCCAGCATTTT	CASSQDLTRNQPQHF
TRBD1	TRBV28	.	16	TRBJ2-2	TGTGCCAGCAGTCCTCGACAGGGACCCCCCACCGGGGAGCTGTTTTTT	CASSPRQGPPTGELFF
.	TRBV3-1/TRBV3-2	.	14	TRBJ1-1	TGTGCCAGCAGCCAAGATATTCGGGGGGCTGAAGCTTTCTTT	CASSQDIRGAEAFF
.	TRBV27	.	13	TRBJ2-3	TGTGCCAGCAGTATCCCCGGGAGAGATACGCAGTATTTT	CASSIPGRDTQYF
TRBD2	TRBV9	.	17	TRBJ2-2	TGTGCCAGCAGCGAAACTAGCGGGGCAGCGAACACCGGGGAGCTGTTTTTT	CASSETSGAANTGELFF
.	TRBV5-8	.	14	TRBJ2-3	TGTGCCAGCAGCTTGCGGGGGAGCACAGATACGCAGTATTTT	CASSLRGSTDTQYF
.	TRBV9	.	14	TRBJ1-2	TGTGCCAGCAGCGTAGGAGGGGAGGCTTATGGCTACACCTTC	CASSVGGEAYGYTF
TRBD1	TRBV24-1	.	14	TRBJ2-5	TGTGCCACCAGTGACACAGGGGCCAAAGAGACCCAGTACTTC	CATSDTGAKETQYF
TRBD1	TRBV5-1	.	17	TRBJ1-6	TGCGCCAGCAGCTTGGAACGACCGGGACAGGATAATTCACCCCTCCACTTT	CASSLERPGQDNSPLHF
TRBD2	TRBV18	.	15	TRBJ2-2	TGTGCCAGCTCACGAAGCGGGGGGGCCACCGGGGAGCTGTTTTTT	CASSRSGGATGELFF
TRBD1	TRBV28	.	17	TRBJ1-5	TGTGCCAGCAGTAAGGATTGGACAGGGGTTAGCAATCAGCCCCAGCATTTT	CASSKDWTGVSNQPQHF
TRBD1	TRBV11-2	.	15	TRBJ1-5	TGTGCCAGCAGCCGGGACAGGGAGAGCAATCAGCCCCAGCATTTT	CASSRDRESNQPQHF
.	TRBV5-6	.	14	TRBJ1-1	TGTGCCAGCAGCTTAGGACAGCAGAACACTGAAGCTTTCTTT	CASSLGQQNTEAFF
.	TRBV7-8	.	15	TRBJ1-2	TGTGCCAGCAGCTTATCAAAGCAGGTTCAGGGTGGCTACACCTTC	CASSLSKQVQGGYTF
TRBD1	TRBV6-4	.	15	TRBJ1-5	TGTGCCAGCAGTGACCCGGACAGGGCTAGTCAGCCCCAGCATTTT	CASSDPDRASQPQHF
TRBD1	TRBV7-6	.	13	TRBJ1-4	TGTGCCAGCAGCCCCGGGACAGGTGAAAAACTGTTTTTT	CASSPGTGEKLFF
.	TRBV7-2	few	16	TRBJ2-6	TGTGCCAGCAGCTTCCCCTTCAGGGATGGGGCCAACGTCCTGACTTTC	CASSFPFRDGANVLTF
.	TRBV12-2	.	15	TRBJ1-3	TGTGCAAGTCGCTTTGAAGGCAGGGTGGTTGACACCATATATTTT	CASRFEGRVVDTIYF
TRBD1	TRBV6-5	.	14	TRBJ1-2	TGTGCCAGCAGTCTAGCAGGGGGCCTCTATGGCTACACCTTC	CASSLAGGLYGYTF
.	TRBV27	.	13	TRBJ1-5	TGTGCCAGCAGTTTAGCAGGGCATCAGCCCCAGCATTTT	CASSLAGHQPQHF
TRBD2	TRBV6-5	.	15	TRBJ2-3	TGTGCCAGCAGCGGTGGCGGGGGGATCACAGATACGCAGTATTTT	CASSGGGGITDTQYF
TRBD2	TRBV27	.	13	TRBJ2-1	TGTGCCAGCAGTCCACGACTAGCGGGGGTTTTGTTCTTC	CASSPRLAGVLFF
.	TRBV7-2	.	14	TRBJ1-2	TGTGCCAGCAGCTTCCGGGTTGCCGGAAATGGCTACACCTTC	CASSFRVAGNGYTF
TRBD1	TRBV6-2/TRBV6-3	.	15	TRBJ1-2	TGTGCCAGCAGTTACATGGACAGGGGATCCAATGGCTACACCTTC	CASSYMDRGSNGYTF
.	TRBV7-2	.	13	TRBJ2-3	TGTGCCAGCAGACTATCTCTCACAGATACGCAGTATTTT	CASRLSLTDTQYF
.	TRBV21-1	.	16	TRBJ1-1	TGTGCCAGCAGCCCGTGCTGGGCGATAAAGATGACTGAAGCTTTCTTT	CASSPCWAIKMTEAFF
TRBD1	TRBV6-5	.	13	TRBJ1-1	TGTGCCAGCTCACAGGGGGGATGGACTGAAGCTTTCTTT	CASSQGGWTEAFF
.	TRBV24-1	.	14	TRBJ2-3	TGTGCCATCGCCCTTCCGGGGGACACAGATACGCAGTATTTT	CAIALPGDTDTQYF
TRBD1	TRBV5-1	.	14	TRBJ1-1	TGCGCCAGCAGCCCGAGACAGGGGTCCACTGAAGCTTTCTTT	CASSPRQGSTEAFF
.	TRBV19	.	12	TRBJ2-3	TGTGCCAGTAGTATCCGTACAGATACGCAGTATTTT	CASSIRTDTQYF
TRBD1	TRBV4-2	.	17	TRBJ2-4	TGTGCCAGCAGCCAACCCCGACAGGGTTTAGCCAAAAACATTCAGTACTTC	CASSQPRQGLAKNIQYF
TRBD1	TRBV28	.	16	TRBJ1-5	TGTGCCAGCACCGTATCTGGGACAGGGGCCAATCAGCCCCAGCATTTT	CASTVSGTGANQPQHF
.	TRBV19	.	13	TRBJ2-1	TGTGCCAGTAGTGCCCAACTAGTAAGTGAGCAGTTCTTC	CASSAQLVSEQFF
.	TRBV27	.	14	TRBJ1-5	TGTGCCAGCAGCCCATGGGCAGACAATCAGCCCCAGCATTTT	CASSPWADNQPQHF
.	TRBV19	once	14	TRBJ2-3	TGTGCCAGTAGTCCCGGGTACATCACAGATACGCAGTATTTT	CASSPGYITDTQYF
.	TRBV5-1	.	17	TRBJ2-6	TGCGCCAGCAGCTTGGGGCAGGGGATACCTGGGGCCAACGTCCTGACTTTC	CASSLGQGIPGANVLTF